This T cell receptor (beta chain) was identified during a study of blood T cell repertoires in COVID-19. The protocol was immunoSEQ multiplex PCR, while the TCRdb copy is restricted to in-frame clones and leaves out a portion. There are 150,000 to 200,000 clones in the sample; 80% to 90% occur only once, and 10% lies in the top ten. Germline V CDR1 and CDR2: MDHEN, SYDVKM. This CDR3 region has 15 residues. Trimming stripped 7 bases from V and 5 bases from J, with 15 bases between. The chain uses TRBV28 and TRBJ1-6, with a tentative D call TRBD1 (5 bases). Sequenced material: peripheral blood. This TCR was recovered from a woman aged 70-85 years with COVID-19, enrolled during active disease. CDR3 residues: CASTPGGPDNSPLHF. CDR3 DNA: TGTGCCAGCACCCCGGGGGGACCTGATAATTCACCCCTCCACTTT.